The 10 T cell receptor beta chains in this list originate from one sample, sequenced in a study of cytomegalovirus exposure and HLA in healthy donors. Primers for the PCR totalled 60 Vbeta and 13 Jbeta. Assay: immunoSEQ multiplex PCR; the TCRdb copy retains only in-frame clones and omits some. The repertoire includes about 220,000 clones, more than 60% of them detected once, and 1.8% sits in the top ten. Sequencing used PBMCs. All receptors come from a woman aged 25 to 39 in good health and CMV-seronegative.

This chain connects TRBV6-5 to TRBJ2-7, with 7 bases that match TRBD2. This CDR3 is built from 14 residues. The junction had 3 bases not matched to a gene; V was cut back by 1 base and J by 3 bases. The germline V gene has CDR1 MNHEY and CDR2 SVGAGI. CDR3 loop: CASSYWEGLYEQYF. The CDR3 DNA reads TGTGCCAGCAGTTACTGGGAGGGCCTCTACGAGCAGTACTTC.

This chain links TRBV5-6 with TRBJ1-2; no reliable D call. Trimming shortened V by 0 bases and J by 3 bases, and 9 bases separated the two germline ends. Germline V lookup: CDR1 SGHDT, CDR2 YYEEEE. This CDR3 is built from 14 residues. The chain's CDR3 is CASSLERGDYGYTF. The CDR3 nucleotides are TGTGCCAGCAGCTTGGAACGGGGAGACTATGGCTACACCTTC.

This clone was seen a few times. The rearrangement links TRBV15 to TRBJ2-1; TRBD2 agrees at 7 bases. Germline values: CDR1 LNHNV, CDR2 YYDKDF (reference sequence). This CDR3 comprises 15 residues. V trimming: 1 base; J trimming: 5 bases; junction bases outside the gene matches: 5. The CDR3 nucleotides are TGTGCCACCAGCAGAGGAAGCGGGGATAACAATGAGCAGTTCTTC. Its protein is CATSRGSGDNNEQFF.

CDR3 nucleotide sequence: TGTGCCAGCAGCTTGGATCTAGCGGGAAGCTACGAGCAGTACTTC. It codes for CASSLDLAGSYEQYF. The gene calls are TRBV5-4 and TRBJ2-7; 9 bases are shared with TRBD2. V was clipped by 0 bases and J by 3 bases; unmatched bases: 4. The CDR3 length is 15 residues. Per the germline V gene, CDR1 is SGHNT and CDR2 is YYREEE (reference sequence).

The CDR3 reads CASSLVDFTDTQYF. The CDR3 nucleotides are TGCGCCAGCAGCTTGGTGGACTTCACAGATACGCAGTATTTT. J is TRBJ2-3 and V is TRBV5-1; D possibly corresponds to TRBD2 (5 bases). CDR1 is SGHRS, CDR2 YFSETQ, per germline. The CDR3 is 14 amino acids. V dropped 0 bases and J dropped 2 bases, with 7 bases sitting between them.

V and J are TRBV6-4 and TRBJ2-3; D is possibly TRBD2 (5 bases). The CDR3 runs 13 residues. Per the germline V gene, CDR1 is MRHNA and CDR2 is SNTAGT. V was cut by 4 bases and J by 3 bases, with 8 bases left in between. The CDR3 protein is CASSVEETDTQYF. CDR3 coding DNA: TGTGCCAGCAGTGTGGAGGAAACAGATACGCAGTATTTT.

The rearrangement uses TRBV7-2 and TRBJ1-2; a weak D match, TRBD1 (5 bases). The germline V gene has CDR1 SGHTA and CDR2 FQGNSA. The CDR3 spans 14 residues. Deletions cut 2 bases from V and 5 bases from J, with 12 bases between. The CDR3 protein is CASSLRPGTYGYTF. The CDR3 nucleotides are TGTGCCAGCAGCTTAAGACCAGGGACTTATGGCTACACCTTC.

The chain has TRBV30 and TRBJ2-1; D is possibly TRBD1 (5 bases). V dropped 0 bases and J dropped 14 bases, with 14 bases sitting between them. The CDR3 covers 12 residues. The germline CDR1 and CDR2 sequences are GTSNPN and SVGIG (reference sequence). CDR3 loop: CAWSVQGEREFF. The CDR3 DNA reads as TGTGCCTGGAGTGTACAAGGGGAAAGGGAGTTCTTC.

The chain links TRBV5-6 to TRBJ2-6, with TRBD2 matching over 9 bases. Germline-derived CDR1 and CDR2 are SGHDT and YYEEEE. This CDR3 contains 18 residues. The V and J ends lost 4 bases and 0 bases, in that order; junction bases with no gene match: 8. The CDR3, as DNA: TGTGCCAGCAGCCCACTCGGGACTAGCCTCTCTGGGGCCAACGTCCTGACTTTC. This gives the protein CASSPLGTSLSGANVLTF.

The chain employs TRBV6-1 and TRBJ2-1, with 9 bases matching TRBD1. Unmatched junction bases numbered 10, after V lost 10 bases and J lost 6 bases. Per germline, CDR1 MNHNS and CDR2 SASEGT. This CDR3 comprises 14 residues. CDR3 nucleotides: TGTGCCACCCTACGGGACAGGGTTGGCAATGAGCAGTTCTTC. It codes for CATLRDRVGNEQFF.